The entry below describes one T cell receptor (beta chain). The data are from a study of blood T cell repertoires in COVID-19. There are 15 residues in the CDR3. The germline CDR1 and CDR2 sequences are SGDLS and YYNGEE. Trimming took 0 bases from V and 2 from J, leaving 9 bases between them. Data came from immunoSEQ multiplex PCR; TCRdb stores just in-frame clones and leaves some out. The repertoire holds roughly 300,000 clones, with roughly 90% as singletons. The sequencing input was peripheral blood. The chain employs TRBV9 and TRBJ1-3; perhaps TRBD1 as D (6 bases). The source of this sequence is a man between 18 and 29 years old who had recovered from COVID-19. For the CDR3, the DNA is TGTGCCAGCAGCGTAGAGGCAGGGGCTGGAAACACCATATATTTT. This sequence encodes CASSVEAGAGNTIYF.